This TCR beta chain was recorded in a study of control samples from healthy donors and cancer patients. The method was immunoSEQ multiplex PCR; TCRdb's version includes in-frame clones alone and lacks a portion of them. The data include fewer than 250,000 clones; the top ten clones carry 2% to 2.5%. The CDR3 covers 12 residues. V lost 0 bases, J lost 5 bases, and 5 bases lay in between. Germline V gives CDR1 SGHTS, CDR2 YDEGEE. The chain has TRBV5-8 and TRBJ1-2, with D unclear. The sequence derives from a woman aged 25 to 39 in good health. The sequencing input was blood. The CDR3 loop is CASSLAEYGYTF. The CDR3 nucleotides read TGTGCCAGCAGCTTGGCCGAGTATGGCTACACCTTC.